The source of this T cell receptor (beta chain) is a study of T cell responses to AZD1222 COVID-19 vaccine. Germline V gene lookup returns CDR1 LNHNV and CDR2 YYDKDF (reference sequence). The V and J ends lost 2 bases and 0 bases respectively, with 14 bases between them. The CDR3 sequence is 17 residues long. As concerns this clone: Its matching antigen is unknown.

Clones were read by immunoSEQ multiplex PCR, and TCRdb kept only the in-frame ones, dropping some. The table includes tens of thousands of clones, 85% to 95% detected once. The study's findings and limits: The CD4 TCRs associated with vaccination extended across spike and predominated at 160-218 and 743-854. Sampling captured repertoires only after the peak T cell response. Clonal diversity was possibly underestimated; the donors were predominantly white British and more often female. Targets within unmutated variant regions were reportedly found for nearly half of spike-specific TCRs.

The chain combines TRBV15 with TRBJ1-3; TRBD1 is a possible D gene (5 bases). Sequences were derived from peripheral blood, sampled on day 0 of AZD1222 vaccination. This sequence was found in an adult in good health. The CDR3 protein is CATSRLGTLSSGNTIYF. In DNA form, the CDR3 reads TGTGCCACCAGCAGATTGGGGACGTTGAGCTCTGGAAACACCATATATTTT.